This T cell receptor beta chain was recovered during a study of tumor-infiltrating lymphocytes in oesophageal squamous cell carcinoma. CDR3 size: 14 residues. As to this clonotype: A read error may produce the germline difference seen at one junction end.

TCRdb re-derived calls from the PCR reads in MiXCR, one entry per CDR3 protein. The profile shows tens of thousands of distinct CDR3 sequences, 30% to 35% of them singletons. The sequence was collected from a female donor with esophageal squamous cell carcinoma. The chain links TRBV5-3 to TRBJ1-4; D is perhaps TRBD1 (5 bases). TRBV5-3 is given ORF status, its function remaining uncertain. What was sequenced was esophageal tumor tissue. The CDR3 protein is CASSLSREGEKLFF. The CDR3 bases are TGTGCCAGCAGCTTGTCCAGGGAAGGTGAAAAACTGTTTTTT.